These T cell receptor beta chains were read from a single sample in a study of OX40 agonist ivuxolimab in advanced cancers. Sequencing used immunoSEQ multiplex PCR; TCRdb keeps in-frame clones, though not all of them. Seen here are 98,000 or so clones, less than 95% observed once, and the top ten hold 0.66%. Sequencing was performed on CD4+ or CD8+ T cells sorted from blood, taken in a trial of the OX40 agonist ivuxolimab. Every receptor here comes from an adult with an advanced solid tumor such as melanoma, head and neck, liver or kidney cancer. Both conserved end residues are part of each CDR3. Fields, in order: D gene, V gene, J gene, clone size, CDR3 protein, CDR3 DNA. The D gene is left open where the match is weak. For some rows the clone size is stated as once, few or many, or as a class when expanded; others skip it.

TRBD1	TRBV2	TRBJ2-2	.	CASAKTGGWTGELFF	TGTGCCAGCGCCAAGACAGGGGGGTGGACCGGGGAGCTGTTTTTT
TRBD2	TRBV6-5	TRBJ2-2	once	CASSFLAGVPTGELFF	TGTGCCAGCAGTTTTTTAGCGGGAGTCCCCACCGGGGAGCTGTTTTTT
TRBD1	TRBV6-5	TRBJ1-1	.	CASRDRGYEGTEAFF	TGTGCCAGCCGGGACAGGGGGTACGAGGGCACTGAAGCTTTCTTT
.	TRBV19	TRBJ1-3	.	CASTKQGTGNTIYF	TGTGCCAGTACCAAACAAGGGACCGGAAACACCATATATTTT
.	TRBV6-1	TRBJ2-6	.	CASSEQGRISGANVLTF	TGTGCCAGCAGTGAACAGGGTCGGATCTCTGGGGCCAACGTCCTGACTTTC
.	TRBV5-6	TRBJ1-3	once	CASSLGQDYSGNTIYF	TGTGCCAGCAGCTTGGGACAGGACTACTCTGGAAACACCATATATTTT
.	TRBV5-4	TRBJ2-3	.	CASSLDRGGRHTDTQYF	TGTGCCAGCAGCTTGGATCGTGGGGGGCGCCACACAGATACGCAGTATTTT
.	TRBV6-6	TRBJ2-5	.	CASSSSGFQETQYF	TGTGCCAGCAGTTCAAGCGGGTTCCAAGAGACCCAGTACTTC
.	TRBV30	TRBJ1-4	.	CAWSAAWTDGEKLFF	TGTGCCTGGAGTGCTGCCTGGACAGACGGTGAAAAACTGTTTTTT
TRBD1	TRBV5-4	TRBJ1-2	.	CASSLGGTGGSGYTF	TGTGCCAGCAGCTTGGGCGGGACAGGGGGTTCTGGCTACACCTTC
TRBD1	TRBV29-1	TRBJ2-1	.	CSVGRTGDFNEQFF	TGCAGCGTTGGTAGGACAGGGGACTTCAATGAGCAGTTCTTC
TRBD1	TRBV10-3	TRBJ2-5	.	CAIRNGDRAEETQYF	TGTGCCATCAGGAACGGGGACAGAGCCGAGGAGACCCAGTACTTC
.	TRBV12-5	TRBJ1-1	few	CASGRGLRDTEAFF	TGTGCTAGTGGTCGAGGATTGAGGGACACTGAAGCTTTCTTT
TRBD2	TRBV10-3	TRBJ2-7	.	CAIRPSGTSGIGAYEQYF	TGTGCCATCAGGCCCTCGGGGACTAGCGGGATTGGGGCCTACGAGCAGTACTTC
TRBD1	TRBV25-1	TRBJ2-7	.	CASTSGTGSMKQYF	TGTGCCAGCACCTCCGGGACAGGGTCTATGAAGCAGTACTTC
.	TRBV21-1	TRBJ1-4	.	CASSERLDFRGSGEKLFF	TGTGCCAGCAGCGAACGCCTAGATTTCAGGGGGTCGGGTGAAAAACTGTTTTTT
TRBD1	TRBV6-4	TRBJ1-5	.	CASSVQGDSNQPQHF	TGTGCCAGCAGTGTTCAGGGGGATAGCAATCAGCCCCAGCATTTT
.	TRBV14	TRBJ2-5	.	CASSRLGRQETQYF	TGTGCCAGCAGCCGCCTGGGACGACAAGAGACCCAGTACTTC
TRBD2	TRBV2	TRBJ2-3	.	CASNPSGGPDTQYF	TGTGCCAGCAATCCGAGCGGGGGGCCAGATACGCAGTATTTT
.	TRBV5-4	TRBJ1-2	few	CASSLDAGYTF	TGTGCCAGCAGCTTGGACGCTGGCTACACCTTC
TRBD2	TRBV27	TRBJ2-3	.	CASSRRPGGNTDTQYF	TGTGCCAGCAGCCGCAGGCCGGGAGGGAACACAGATACGCAGTATTTT
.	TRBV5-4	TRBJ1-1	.	CASTPMGGYGNTEAFF	TGTGCCAGCACACCAATGGGGGGCTACGGGAACACTGAAGCTTTCTTT
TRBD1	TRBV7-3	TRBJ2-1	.	CASSRNPYRGNEQFF	TGTGCCAGCAGCAGAAACCCTTACAGGGGCAATGAGCAGTTCTTC
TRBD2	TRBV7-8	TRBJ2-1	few	CASSPYRGGSYNEQFF	TGTGCCAGCAGTCCGTATCGGGGAGGGTCCTACAATGAGCAGTTCTTC